The 21 T cell receptor beta chains reported below all come from one sample, sequenced in a study of shared clonotypes between healthy human individuals. Sequencing was performed with immunoSEQ multiplex PCR; in TCRdb, only in-frame clones are kept and a portion is missing. The sample lists around 2.1 million clones; almost 96% were seen once. Material: naive CD4+ T cells sorted from blood. Specified subset: CD45RA+ positively selected. These receptors all come from a man younger than 35 in good health.

V gene TRBV5-1 combines with J gene TRBJ2-1; the match to TRBD2 covers 11 bases. Germline lookup yields CDR1 SGHRS and CDR2 YFSETQ. There are 20 residues in the CDR3. V dropped 4 bases and J dropped 1; count of bases not matched to a gene: 16. The CDR3 nucleotides are TGCGCCAGCAGCGGAGCGGACTCGGTAGCGGGAGGGTCGTCCTACAATGAGCAGTTCTTC. Translation: CASSGADSVAGGSSYNEQFF.

This chain joins TRBV28 and TRBJ2-7; 10 positions agree with TRBD1. In germline, CDR1 is MDHEN, CDR2 SYDVKM. V was clipped by 7 bases and J by 3 bases; unmatched bases: 9. This CDR3 is 15 amino acids long. The CDR3 spells CASTPGDRGFYEQYF. The CDR3 DNA reads as TGTGCCAGCACCCCGGGGGACAGGGGTTTCTACGAGCAGTACTTC.

This chain uses TRBV5-1 with TRBJ2-5; 11 bases align to TRBD2. The ends lost 2 bases at V and 5 bases at J; junction bases unmatched: 2. The CDR3 contains 14 residues. Germline V lookup: CDR1 SGHRS, CDR2 YFSETQ. The CDR3 bases are TGCGCCAGCAGCTTACTAGCGGGAGCGGAGACCCAGTACTTC. Translated, it gives CASSLLAGAETQYF.

V gene TRBV18 combines with J gene TRBJ2-7; TRBD1 aligns across 9 bases. Trimming at V came to 2 bases and at J to 7 bases, leaving 3 bases not matched to a gene. The germline V gene has CDR1 KGHSH and CDR2 LQKENI. This CDR3 region has 13 residues. CDR3 loop: CASSPKGTGEQYF. In DNA form, the CDR3 reads TGTGCCAGCTCACCAAAGGGGACAGGGGAGCAGTACTTC.

The V call is TRBV6-5, the J call TRBJ2-6; D unresolved. The germline gives CDR1 MNHEY, CDR2 SVGAGI. The CDR3 contains 15 residues. Deletions cut 6 bases from V and 4 bases from J, with 13 bases between. The CDR3 region is CASSVKGSGANVLTF. The CDR3 nucleotides are TGTGCCAGCAGCGTAAAGGGCTCCGGGGCCAACGTCCTGACTTTC.

To note about this clone: Additional DNA sequences in this sample encode the identical CDR3. The chain uses TRBV9 and TRBJ1-1; tentative D call: TRBD1 (5 bases). This CDR3 is built from 14 residues. Germline V gives CDR1 SGDLS, CDR2 YYNGEE. Trimming removed 4 bases from V and 2 bases from J, with 12 bases in between. CDR3 amino acids: CASSPRDANTEAFF. The CDR3 region has the DNA TGTGCCAGCAGCCCTCGGGACGCCAACACTGAAGCTTTCTTT.

This clone appeared a single time. This rearrangement joins TRBV10-1 to TRBJ2-7, with D possibly matching TRBD1 (5 bases). From germline, CDR1 is WNHNN and CDR2 SYGVQD (reference sequence). V lost 3 bases to trimming and J lost 7 bases, with 13 bases between them. The length of the CDR3 is 13 residues. The DNA of the CDR3 is TGCGCCAGCAGTGATCGGGTCCCAGGGGAGCAGTACTTC. Amino acid sequence: CASSDRVPGEQYF.

The chain is built from TRBV23-1 and TRBJ1-4; weak D call: TRBD1 (5 bases). TRBV23-1 is flagged as an ORF with uncertain function. There are 17 residues in the CDR3. Trimming shortened V by 4 bases and J by 8 bases, and 23 bases separated the two germline ends. The CDR3 sequence is CASSRVRNRTPREKLFF. The CDR3 DNA follows: TGCGCCAGCAGTCGAGTCCGAAACAGGACGCCCCGGGAAAAACTGTTTTTT.

The V gene is TRBV7-3, the J gene TRBJ1-2, with D unclear. This CDR3 contains 13 residues. Germline V gene lookup returns CDR1 SGHTA and CDR2 FQGTGA. V lost 1 base to trimming and J lost 8 bases, with 11 bases between them. Here the CDR3 DNA reads TGTGCCAGCAGCTTAAGGGCAGAGACGGGCTACACCTTC. Its translation: CASSLRAETGYTF.

The DNA of the CDR3 is TGTGCCAGCAGTTACCGGCGTGAAAACACTGAAGCTTTCTTT. Amino acid sequence: CASSYRRENTEAFF. The chain is built from TRBV6-5 and TRBJ1-1; D not resolved. V was shortened by 2 bases and J by 2 bases, with 9 bases between the two germline ends. Looked up from germline, CDR1 is MNHEY and CDR2 is SVGAGI. The CDR3 length is 14 residues.

The J gene is TRBJ2-4, the V gene TRBV5-8; weak D call: TRBD1 (5 bases). Trimming took 5 bases from V and 1 from J, leaving 25 bases between them. Germline lookup yields CDR1 SGHTS and CDR2 YDEGEE. CDR3 length: 19 amino acids. CDR3 nucleotide sequence: TGTGCCAGCAGTCCCCGCAGGGCCCTGGTGACGTACGCCAAAAACATTCAGTACTTC. Protein: CASSPRRALVTYAKNIQYF.

This clone was counted only a few times. The gene calls are TRBV6-1 and TRBJ1-6; 7 bases agree with TRBD1. The CDR3 is made up of 16 amino acids. V lost 4 bases and J lost 7; bases outside the gene matches: 10. Germline CDR1 is MNHNS and CDR2 is SASEGT. The CDR3 DNA reads as TGTGCCAGCAGTGGGGCAGGGGGTAGGGTGAATTCACCCCTCCACTTT. It codes for CASSGAGGRVNSPLHF.

The V call is TRBV6-1, the J call TRBJ2-5, with a possible D match to TRBD2 (6 bases). The length of the CDR3 is 15 residues. Trimming removed 4 bases from V and 1 base from J, with 13 bases in between. Per germline, CDR1 MNHNS and CDR2 SASEGT. DNA of the CDR3: TGTGCCAGCAGTGGGGGGGACGTGCCCCAAGAGACCCAGTACTTC. Translated, it gives CASSGGDVPQETQYF.

The chain is built from TRBV5-1 and TRBJ2-3; tentatively, D is TRBD2 (5 bases). The CDR3 spans 16 residues. Germline lookup yields CDR1 SGHRS and CDR2 YFSETQ. Deletions cut 1 base from V and 1 base from J, with 13 bases between. CDR3 sequence: CASSLQESGRTDTQYF. CDR3 bases: TGCGCCAGCAGCTTGCAGGAAAGCGGACGCACAGATACGCAGTATTTT. The entire variable domain, with the rest obtained from reference TRBV5-1 and TRBJ2-3, is as follows: KAGVTQTPRYLIKTRGQQVTLSCSPISGHRSVSWYQQTPGQGLQFLFEYFSETQRNKGNFPGRFSGRQFSNSRSEMNVSTLELGDSALYLCASSLQESGRTDTQYFGPGTRLTVL.

This clone was detected only a few times. This rearrangement joins TRBV10-3 to TRBJ1-6; D uncertain. Trimming took 0 bases from V and 12 from J, leaving 6 bases between them. CDR3 length: 12 residues. CDR1 ENHRY and CDR2 SYGVKD come from the germline V gene. The CDR3 here is CAISESPIPLHF. Written as DNA, the CDR3 is TGTGCCATCAGTGAGTCGCCCATACCCCTCCACTTT.

The count of this clone is one. V is TRBV6-1 and J is TRBJ2-7; D unclear. CDR1 MNHNS and CDR2 SASEGT come from the germline V gene. The V gene lost 7 bases and the J gene lost 2 bases, with 12 bases spanning the gap. This CDR3 contains 13 residues. CDR3 coding DNA: TGTGCCAGCATACCGGGCGCAGCCTACGAGCAGTACTTC. Translating it yields CASIPGAAYEQYF.

Comments on this clone: The junction differs from germline at one of its ends, possibly a read error. The chain couples TRBV2 to TRBJ2-3; 8 bases map to TRBD2. Germline CDR1 reads SNHLY; CDR2 reads FYNNEI. The CDR3 length is 12 residues. The CDR3 sequence: CLSGEEANTQYF. The DNA of the CDR3 is TGCCTTAGCGGGGAGGAGGCGAATACGCAGTATTTT.

The chain is built from TRBV10-3 and TRBJ1-3; TRBD1 is a possible D gene (6 bases). Germline values: CDR1 ENHRY, CDR2 SYGVKD. The V gene lost 2 bases and the J gene lost 0 bases, with 11 bases spanning the gap. The CDR3 has 16 amino acids. The CDR3 nucleotides read TGTGCCATCAGTGAGAGACAGGCGATCTCTGGAAACACCATATATTTT. It yields the protein CAISERQAISGNTIYF.

J is TRBJ2-7 and V is TRBV6-5; TRBD1 is a possible D gene (5 bases). The V gene's germline CDR1 is MNHEY and CDR2 SVGAGI. Trimming pared 0 bases from V and 0 bases from J, leaving 12 bases between. The CDR3 loop spans 16 amino acids. The CDR3 sequence: CASSYSDTWSSYEQYF. Written as DNA, the CDR3 is TGTGCCAGCAGTTACTCGGACACCTGGAGCTCCTACGAGCAGTACTTC.

J is TRBJ2-1 and V is TRBV18, with 7 bases matching TRBD1. Germline V gives CDR1 KGHSH, CDR2 LQKENI. The CDR3 length is 16 residues. The V and J ends lost 1 base and 4 bases, in that order; junction bases with no gene match: 7. The DNA of the CDR3 is TGTGCCAGCTCACCACAGGGGGCCGGGGTATACAATGAGCAGTTCTTC. Translating gives CASSPQGAGVYNEQFF.

The V gene is TRBV18, the J gene TRBJ2-7, with TRBD1 as a possible D gene (5 bases). This CDR3 has 15 residues. In germline, CDR1 is KGHSH, CDR2 LQKENI. The germline V and J ends were trimmed by 2 bases and 2 bases, with 13 bases remaining between them. CDR3 sequence reads: CASSPNSDIPYEQYF. CDR3 DNA: TGTGCCAGCTCACCAAATTCGGACATCCCCTACGAGCAGTACTTC.